The 29 T cell receptor beta chains below all came from one sample that was sequenced in a study of CD8 T cells in Susac syndrome. RNA in amounts of about 0.5 to 1 ug was reverse transcribed with random hexamers. Each CDR3 protein gets one entry after TCRdb re-called the immunoSEQ multiplex PCR reads with MiXCR. The sample records about 190,000 distinct CDR3 sequences, approximately 95% being singletons. The sequenced sample was CD8+ T cells from PBMCs. The receptors here all came from a human donor with Susac syndrome.

The chain has TRBV5-1 and TRBJ2-7; D tentatively fits TRBD1 or TRBD2 (5 bases each). Germline loops: CDR1 SGHRS, CDR2 YFSETQ. Trimming stripped 0 bases from V and 6 bases from J, with 19 bases between. The length of the CDR3 is 16 residues. The CDR3: CASSLGGAPSRGEQYF. CDR3 nucleotides: TGCGCCAGCAGCTTGGGAGGGGCACCTTCACGTGGCGAGCAGTACTTC.

This clonotype is a singleton in its sample. This chain connects TRBV4-1 to TRBJ2-1; a weak D match, TRBD2 (5 bases). The germline CDR1 and CDR2 sequences are MGHRA and YSYEKL. The CDR3 loop spans 14 amino acids. V lost 4 bases and J 9 bases, leaving 16 bases between the germline ends. The CDR3 coding sequence is TGCGCCAGCAGCCCGGAGGAGAGTTTCACTGAGCAGTTCTTC. It specifies CASSPEESFTEQFF.

J is TRBJ1-2 and V is TRBV19; a weak D match, TRBD1 (5 bases). The CDR3 is 11 amino acids. The ends were cut back, 11 bases at V and 8 bases at J, with 15 bases in the middle. In germline, CDR1 is LNHDA, CDR2 SQIVND (reference sequence). In DNA form, the CDR3 reads TGTGCCGCGGGAGGGACCGTAGGCTACACCTTC. This sequence encodes CAAGGTVGYTF.

V and J are TRBV11-2 and TRBJ1-1; D not certain. The V gene lost 3 bases and the J gene lost 3 bases, with 5 bases spanning the gap. The CDR3 is 12 residues long. CDR1 is SGHAT, CDR2 FQNNGV, per germline. The CDR3 DNA reads as TGTGCCAGCAGCTTCGCGGACACTGAAGCTTTCTTT. Amino acids: CASSFADTEAFF.

The chain is built from TRBV4-1 and TRBJ2-7, with 7 positions matching TRBD2. Germline V gives CDR1 MGHRA, CDR2 YSYEKL. The V segment lost 3 bases and the J segment 3 bases; nucleotides outside the gene matches: 11. This CDR3 region has 16 residues. CDR3 DNA sequence: TGCGCCAGCAGCCATCTATCTGCTAGCGGCATCTACGAGCAGTACTTC. Translating it yields CASSHLSASGIYEQYF.

The genes are TRBV7-3 and TRBJ2-7, with TRBD2 matching over 8 bases. This CDR3 has 16 residues. The V gene's germline CDR1 is SGHTA and CDR2 FQGTGA. V trimming: 5 bases; J trimming: 6 bases; junction bases outside the gene matches: 15. The CDR3 DNA reads as TGTGCCAGCAGCCCGCGCAGTCATAGCGGGGTAACCGAGCAGTACTTC. It translates to CASSPRSHSGVTEQYF.

The CDR3 DNA is TGTGCCAGCAGCCGGGAGACTAGCGGGGGGGCCGCAGAGCAGTTCTTC. Amino acids: CASSRETSGGAAEQFF. The gene calls are TRBV4-2 and TRBJ2-1; TRBD2 aligns across 14 bases. Germline V gives CDR1 LGHNA, CDR2 YNFKEQ. V shed 4 bases, J shed 10 bases, and the junction held 9 bases outside the gene matches. The CDR3 contains 16 residues.

This chain uses TRBV12-3 or TRBV12-4 with TRBJ1-1, with 8 bases aligning to TRBD1. V lost 8 bases, J lost 3 bases, and 8 bases stayed unmatched. The CDR3 loop spans 14 amino acids. The CDR3 DNA reads TGTGCCAGCCAACAGGGGGAGATGCACACTGAAGCTTTCTTT. This sequence encodes CASQQGEMHTEAFF.

Here the CDR3 reads CASSDDLLNTEAFF. As DNA, the CDR3 is TGTGCCAGCAGTGACGACTTGCTGAACACTGAAGCTTTCTTT. V usage is TRBV2 and J usage is TRBJ1-1; D remains ambiguous. This CDR3 contains 14 residues. Germline CDR1 reads SNHLY; CDR2 reads FYNNEI. V lost 3 bases, J lost 0 bases, and 8 bases lay in between.

This clonotype was seen just once. The chain combines TRBV12-3 or TRBV12-4 with TRBJ1-3; weak D call: TRBD1 (5 bases). This CDR3 is 14 amino acids long. Trimming removed 7 bases at V and 0 bases at J, with 10 bases between. The CDR3 here is CASTAGTSGNTIYF. The CDR3, as DNA: TGTGCCAGCACTGCAGGGACCTCTGGAAACACCATATATTTT.

This chain links TRBV7-2 with TRBJ2-7; 8 bases fit TRBD2. The J segment lost 3 bases and the V segment lost 5 bases, leaving 9 bases of the junction unmatched. This CDR3 is 15 amino acids long. From germline, CDR1 is SGHTA and CDR2 FQGNSA. The CDR3 region has the DNA TGTGCCAGCAGCCCTCTCCCGGGGGGGGTCTACGAGCAGTACTTC. Translating gives CASSPLPGGVYEQYF.

The rearrangement links TRBV23-1 to TRBJ2-7, with D perhaps TRBD1 or TRBD2 (7 bases each). TRBV23-1 qualifies as an ORF whose function is uncertain. Trimming pared 4 bases from V and 5 bases from J, leaving 15 bases between. This CDR3 contains 14 residues. CDR3 region: CASSLRQGGNEQYF. The CDR3 region has the DNA TGCGCCAGCAGTCTCCGACAGGGAGGGAACGAGCAGTACTTC.

This clonotype is a singleton in its sample. This rearrangement joins TRBV7-9 to TRBJ2-5, with a weak D call TRBD1 (6 bases). CDR1 SEHNR and CDR2 FQNEAQ come from the germline V gene (reference sequence). This CDR3 contains 15 residues. V was trimmed by 5 bases and J by 5 bases, leaving 18 bases between them. CDR3 nucleotides: TGTGCCAGCAGCACGGACGGGACAAAGGAGGAGACCCAGTACTTC. Translated: CASSTDGTKEETQYF. Combining the CDR3 with reference TRBV7-9 and TRBJ2-5 gives the whole variable domain DTGVSQNPRHKITKRGQNVTFRCDPISEHNRLYWYRQTLGQGPEFLTYFQNEAQLEKSRLLSDRFSAERPKGSFSTLEIQRTEQGDSAMYLCASSTDGTKEETQYFGPGTRLLVL.

This sequence joins TRBV7-9 and TRBJ2-1; possible D gene TRBD2, 6 bases. The CDR3 spans 14 residues. V shed 1 base and J shed 8 bases, with 12 bases lying between them. Germline loops: CDR1 SEHNR, CDR2 FQNEAQ (reference sequence). CDR3 residues: CASSLDQGGDEQFF. The CDR3 region has the DNA TGTGCCAGCAGCTTAGATCAGGGAGGCGATGAGCAGTTCTTC.

The chain is built from TRBV6-5 and TRBJ1-1, with D maybe TRBD1 (5 bases). Germline CDR1 reads MNHEY; CDR2 reads SVGAGI. CDR3 length equals 14 residues. The V end was cut by 6 bases, the J end by 7 bases, with 18 bases between. In DNA, the CDR3 is TGTGCCAGCAGGAGGGGTTTAAGTTCTGTTGAAGCTTTCTTT. This gives the protein CASRRGLSSVEAFF.

The CDR3 here is CSARDFMNNNEQFF. The CDR3 DNA follows: TGCAGTGCTAGGGACTTTATGAACAACAATGAGCAGTTCTTC. The V gene is TRBV20-1, the J gene TRBJ2-1, with D possibly TRBD2 on 5 matching bases. Deletions cut 3 bases from V and 5 bases from J, with 14 bases between. Germline lookup yields CDR1 DFQATT and CDR2 SNEGSKA (reference sequence). This CDR3 region has 14 residues.

The gene calls are TRBV7-3 and TRBJ2-6; no definite D call. The V end lost 4 bases, the J end lost 0 bases, and 7 bases lay between the germline ends. Germline assignment: CDR1 SGHTA and CDR2 FQGTGA. The CDR3 is made up of 15 amino acids. The CDR3 DNA follows: TGTGCCAGCAGCTATTCAAGCTCTGGGGCCAACGTCCTGACTTTC. Protein: CASSYSSSGANVLTF.

J is TRBJ2-7 and V is TRBV10-3; 12 nucleotides match TRBD1. The CDR3 has 13 amino acids. The germline V gene has CDR1 ENHRY and CDR2 SYGVKD. J gave up 5 bases and V 11 bases, and 7 bases lay outside the gene matches. CDR3 residues: CASAGTGGHEQYF. CDR3 bases: TGTGCCTCGGCGGGGACAGGGGGCCACGAGCAGTACTTC.

The rearrangement links TRBV29-1 to TRBJ2-7; TRBD1 aligns across 7 bases. The trim removed 8 bases at V and 4 bases at J, leaving 11 bases unmatched. The CDR3 has 13 amino acids. Looked up from germline, CDR1 is SQVTM and CDR2 is ANQGSEA. The CDR3 coding sequence is TGCAGCCCCGCGCAGACAGGGAATTACGAGCAGTACTTC. Its protein is CSPAQTGNYEQYF.

The chain couples TRBV9 to TRBJ2-1; 8 nucleotides agree with TRBD2. The length of the CDR3 is 18 residues. Trimming took 4 bases from V and 4 from J; bases not matched to a gene: 16. CDR1 SGDLS and CDR2 YYNGEE come from the germline V gene. CDR3 coding DNA: TGTGCCAGCAGCCTCCTCGGGGTAGCGGGGTTGGGTTACAATGAGCAGTTCTTC. As protein: CASSLLGVAGLGYNEQFF.

The chain carries TRBV21-1 and TRBJ1-1; TRBD1 is taken as the D call from the table, unchecked against the DNA. TRBV21-1 is designated a pseudogene. This CDR3 region has 15 residues. CDR3 in amino acids: CASSKGDRGWTEAFF. The CDR3, as DNA: TGTGCCAGCAGCAAAGGGGACAGGGGCTGGACTGAAGCTTTCTTT.

The V gene is TRBV9, the J gene TRBJ1-2; TRBD1 might be the D (6 bases). Germline V gives CDR1 SGDLS, CDR2 YYNGEE. The CDR3 extends over 14 amino acids. V gave up 4 bases and J gave up 3 bases, with 13 bases separating them. The CDR3 is CASSPDTGHYGYTF. The CDR3 region has the DNA TGTGCCAGCAGCCCCGACACAGGGCACTATGGCTACACCTTC.

The chain links TRBV15 to TRBJ2-7; D possibly corresponds to TRBD1 (5 bases). Trimming pared 6 bases from V and 9 bases from J, leaving 21 bases between. CDR3 length: 14 residues. Germline loops: CDR1 LNHNV, CDR2 YYDKDF (reference sequence). This chain's CDR3 is CATSPTDSFYGQYF. CDR3 sequence (DNA): TGTGCCACCAGTCCGACCGACAGTTTTTATGGGCAGTACTTC.

The chain carries TRBV9 and TRBJ2-2; 9 bases match TRBD2. The J segment lost 2 bases and the V segment lost 0 bases, leaving 8 bases of the junction unmatched. The CDR3 loop spans 18 amino acids. Germline CDR1 and CDR2: SGDLS and YYNGEE. CDR3 region: CASSVARGGGANTGELFF. CDR3 sequence (DNA): TGTGCCAGCAGCGTAGCCCGGGGCGGGGGGGCCAACACCGGGGAGCTGTTTTTT.

In this sample, this clonotype turned up once. The chain joins TRBV20-1 to TRBJ2-1; 7 bases map to TRBD1. The V gene's germline CDR1 is DFQATT and CDR2 SNEGSKA (reference sequence). V shed 1 base, J shed 6 bases, and the junction held 0 bases outside the gene matches. The CDR3 contains 12 residues. The CDR3 protein is CSARAGGNEQFF. CDR3 nucleotide sequence: TGCAGTGCTAGAGCAGGGGGCAATGAGCAGTTCTTC.

This clonotype was recorded a few times. The genes are TRBV4-1 and TRBJ2-2; 7 bases agree with TRBD1. Trimming took 1 base from V and 6 from J; bases not matched to a gene: 2. Germline CDR1 reads MGHRA; CDR2 reads YSYEKL. The CDR3 is 14 amino acids. CDR3 nucleotide sequence: TGCGCCAGCAGCCAAGGACAGGGATCCGGGGAGCTGTTTTTT. This gives the protein CASSQGQGSGELFF.

The J gene is TRBJ2-7, the V gene TRBV4-1; D perhaps matches TRBD2 (6 bases). The germline gives CDR1 MGHRA, CDR2 YSYEKL. This CDR3 is built from 15 residues. Trimming took 1 base from V and 6 from J, leaving 16 bases between them. The CDR3 region is CASSQGGDIGGEQYF. CDR3 nucleotides: TGCGCCAGCAGCCAAGGGGGGGATATCGGGGGCGAGCAGTACTTC.

The gene calls are TRBV24-1 and TRBJ2-5, with 10 bases aligning to TRBD1. The CDR3 covers 15 residues. The V gene end was trimmed by 5 bases and the J gene end by 1 base; junction bases not matched to a gene: 3. Germline lookup yields CDR1 KGHDR and CDR2 SFDVKD. DNA of the CDR3: TGTGCCACCAGTGCCTGGACAGGGGGCCAAGAGACCCAGTACTTC. Amino acids: CATSAWTGGQETQYF.

DNA of the CDR3: TGTGCCAGCAGTTTAACGTGGGTGGGAGAAAAACTGTTTTTT. It translates to CASSLTWVGEKLFF. The chain combines TRBV27 with TRBJ1-4; the D is unclear. V lost 2 bases to trimming and J lost 8 bases, with 12 bases between them. The germline V gene encodes CDR1 MNHEY and CDR2 SMNVEV (reference sequence). The CDR3 sequence is 14 residues long.